One TCR beta chain is described in this entry. Germline CDR1 SGHAT, CDR2 FQNNGV. This CDR3 is built from 13 residues. V was trimmed by 8 bases and J by 3 bases, leaving 13 bases between them. This record belongs to a study of blood T cell repertoires in COVID-19. Looking at the study overall: Samples came from the United States, Italy and Spain, spanning acute and convalescent COVID-19.

In the authors' methods: Amplifying reference gene primers gave estimates of nucleated cell counts. The protocol was immunoSEQ multiplex PCR, while the TCRdb copy is restricted to in-frame clones and leaves out a portion. V and J calls and clone size are given by that table; D and trimming were obtained from the DNA. The sample has about 310,000 clones, 75% to 90% seen once; the top ten hold about 2%. The sequence was collected from a man younger than 35 with active or convalescent COVID-19. Sequencing was carried out using peripheral blood. This chain connects TRBV11-2 to TRBJ1-1, with D unresolved. The chain's CDR3 is CASSGLRDTEAFF. CDR3 DNA sequence: TGTGCCAGCTCGGGGTTGAGGGACACTGAAGCTTTCTTT.